This T cell receptor beta chain comes out of a study of vaccination effects on CD4 cells after COVID-19. Turning to the study itself: Median timing of post-vaccine samples was 72 days after the second dose.

This CDR3 is 14 amino acids long. CDR1 GTSNPN and CDR2 SVGIG come from the germline V gene (reference sequence). Trimming pared 0 bases from V and 2 bases from J, leaving 9 bases between. Study results and caveats: Long after vaccination, the clones induced by infection and by vaccine shrank markedly in size. Few convalescent patients, and no early post-infection timepoints, were available to the study.

About this clone: Its antigen remains unknown.

This table comes from immunoSEQ multiplex PCR, and its TCRdb copy is limited to in-frame clones, with some not included. The sample includes about 32,000 clones, approximately 76% of them seen just once. Ahead of sequencing, the ViraFEST assay grew antigen-specific CD4+ T cells using viral peptide pools. Between days 9 and 10 of culture, CD4+ T cells were separated out. Each person got two doses of an mRNA SARS-CoV-2 vaccine, BNT162b2 or mRNA-1273. The TCR was taken from a human donor who received a COVID-19 vaccine. V usage is TRBV30 and J usage is TRBJ2-3; D may be TRBD2 (5 bases). The sample here was CD4+ T cells from PBMCs cultured with HCoV-229E spike peptides, taken after COVID-19 vaccination. The DNA of the CDR3 is TGTGCCTGGAGTGTAGTGGAGGTCACAGATACGCAGTATTTT. Amino acids: CAWSVVEVTDTQYF.